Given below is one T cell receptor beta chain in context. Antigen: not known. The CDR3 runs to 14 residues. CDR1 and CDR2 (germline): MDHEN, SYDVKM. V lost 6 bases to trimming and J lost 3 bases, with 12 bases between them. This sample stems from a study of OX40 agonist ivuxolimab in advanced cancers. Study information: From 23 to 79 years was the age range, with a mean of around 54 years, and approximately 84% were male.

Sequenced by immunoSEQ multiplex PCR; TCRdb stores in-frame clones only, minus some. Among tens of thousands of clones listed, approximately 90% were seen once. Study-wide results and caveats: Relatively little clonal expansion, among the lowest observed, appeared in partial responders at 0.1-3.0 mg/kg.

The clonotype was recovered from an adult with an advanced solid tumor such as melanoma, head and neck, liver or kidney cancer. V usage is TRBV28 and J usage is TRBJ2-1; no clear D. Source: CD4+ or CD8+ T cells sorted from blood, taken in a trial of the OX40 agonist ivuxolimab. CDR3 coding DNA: TGTGCCAGCAGGGCTGGCCCGGGCTACAATGAGCAGTTCTTC. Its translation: CASRAGPGYNEQFF. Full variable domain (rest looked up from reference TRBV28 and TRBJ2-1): DVKVTQSSRYLVKRTGEKVFLECVQDMDHENMFWYRQDPGLGLRLIYFSYDVKMKEKGDIPEGYSVSREKKERFSLILESASTNQTSMYLCASRAGPGYNEQFFGPGTRLTVL.